The next 20 T cell receptor beta chains were all read from a single sample in a study of blood T cell repertoires in COVID-19. This table comes from immunoSEQ multiplex PCR, and its TCRdb copy is limited to in-frame clones, with some not included. This sample has tens of thousands of clones; approximately 82% occur once, and the top ten carry around 15%. The material sequenced was peripheral blood. Every receptor here comes from a human donor in a cohort sampled during active COVID-19.

For this clone: A read error may produce the germline difference seen at one junction end. V is TRBV19 and J is TRBJ2-1; 8 bases are a match to TRBD2. Per the germline V gene, CDR1 is LNHDA and CDR2 is SQIVND (reference sequence). The CDR3 contains 14 residues. The CDR3 protein is CASTSGGPYNEQFF. The CDR3 DNA reads TGTGCGAGTACCTCGGGGGGGCCATACAATGAGCAGTTCTTC.

The CDR3 bases are TGTGCCACCAACCTCCGGGACAGGGCGGCTCAGCCCCAGCATTTT. It codes for CATNLRDRAAQPQHF. The V gene is TRBV6-5, the J gene TRBJ1-5, with 9 bases fitting TRBD1. The CDR3 consists of 15 residues. V was pared by 10 bases and J by 6 bases, with 13 bases of the junction left unmatched. Germline CDR1 MNHEY, CDR2 SVGAGI.

CDR3 residues: CSVDIAGGRGETQYF. CDR3 nucleotides: TGCAGCGTTGATATAGCGGGGGGCCGAGGAGAGACCCAGTACTTC. This chain joins TRBV29-1 and TRBJ2-5, with 10 bases matching TRBD2. J was trimmed by 4 bases and V by 3 bases; bases with no gene match: 8. Germline V gene lookup returns CDR1 SQVTM and CDR2 ANQGSEA. This CDR3 spans 15 amino acids.

The genes are TRBV5-4 and TRBJ1-1; TRBD1 matches 7 bases. The CDR3 runs to 14 residues. The germline V gene encodes CDR1 SGHNT and CDR2 YYREEE (reference sequence). V trimming: 0 bases; J trimming: 1 base; junction bases outside the gene matches: 0. The CDR3: CASSLDRGNTEAFF. DNA for the CDR3: TGTGCCAGCAGCTTGGACAGGGGGAACACTGAAGCTTTCTTT.

The chain couples TRBV7-6 to TRBJ2-1; 7 nucleotides align to TRBD2. Germline CDR1 reads SGHVS; CDR2 reads FNYEAQ. The CDR3 length is 14 residues. After removal of 5 bases from V and 9 bases from J, the junction contained 10 bases not matched to a gene. The CDR3 DNA sequence: TGTGCCAGCAGCGTTGCCGGACTAGATGGTGAGCAGTTCTTC. Translating it yields CASSVAGLDGEQFF.

CDR3 in DNA: TGTGCTGGGGGCTATAGCAATCAGCCCCAGCATTTT. It yields the protein CAGGYSNQPQHF. J is TRBJ1-5 and V is TRBV19; D perhaps matches TRBD1 (6 bases). Germline V gene sequence: CDR1 LNHDA, CDR2 SQIVND (reference sequence). This CDR3 contains 12 residues. Complete variable domain (other parts from reference TRBV19 and TRBJ1-5): DGGITQSPKYLFRKEGQNVTLSCEQNLNHDAMYWYRQDPGQGLRLIYYSQIVNDFQKGDIAEGYSVSREKKESFPLTVTSAQKNPTAFYLCAGGYSNQPQHFGDGTRLSIL.

The chain carries TRBV6-5 and TRBJ1-1; 7 bases map to TRBD1. The V gene end was trimmed by 7 bases and the J gene end by 1 base; junction bases not matched to a gene: 6. The CDR3 runs to 14 residues. The germline V gene encodes CDR1 MNHEY and CDR2 SVGAGI. CDR3 DNA: TGTGCCAGCATAGGGGGCAGGGCGAACACTGAAGCTTTCTTT. Encoded protein: CASIGGRANTEAFF.

The genes are TRBV28 and TRBJ1-1; tentatively, D is TRBD1 (6 bases). The germline V and J ends were trimmed by 4 bases and 0 bases, with 9 bases remaining between them. Germline CDR1 reads MDHEN; CDR2 reads SYDVKM. The CDR3 loop spans 14 amino acids. CDR3 DNA sequence: TGTGCCAGCAGTTCTACAGGGATGAACACTGAAGCTTTCTTT. This codes for CASSSTGMNTEAFF.

The V and J genes are TRBV10-1 and TRBJ1-1, with 10 bases matching TRBD1. CDR3 length: 14 amino acids. The V segment lost 6 bases and the J segment 4 bases; nucleotides outside the gene matches: 5. Germline V gives CDR1 WNHNN, CDR2 SYGVQD (reference sequence). This CDR3 is CASSPGTGVTEAFF. Written as DNA, the CDR3 is TGCGCCAGCAGCCCCGGGACAGGGGTCACTGAAGCTTTCTTT.

In nucleotides, the CDR3 is TGTGCCAGCAGTTCAGCAGGACTAGCGGCAACTTCGCCCTACAATGAGCAGTTCTTC. It translates to CASSSAGLAATSPYNEQFF. The V gene is TRBV28, the J gene TRBJ2-1; 10 bases are a match to TRBD2. The J segment lost 2 bases and the V segment lost 4 bases, leaving 14 bases of the junction unmatched. Per germline, CDR1 MDHEN and CDR2 SYDVKM. The CDR3 has 19 amino acids.

This chain uses TRBV9 with TRBJ2-3; TRBD2 is a possible D gene (6 bases). The CDR3 loop spans 15 amino acids. From germline, CDR1 is SGDLS and CDR2 YYNGEE. Trimming removed 6 bases at V and 5 bases at J, with 19 bases between. The CDR3 loop is CASTEGTSPLDTQYF. The CDR3 nucleotides are TGTGCCAGCACGGAAGGAACTAGCCCCCTAGATACGCAGTATTTT.

The chain employs TRBV11-2 and TRBJ2-7, with D unresolved. The V end lost 0 bases, the J end lost 6 bases, and 6 bases lay between the germline ends. Per germline, CDR1 SGHAT and CDR2 FQNNGV. The CDR3 has 12 residues. CDR3 residues: CASSLEALEQYF. The CDR3 DNA follows: TGTGCCAGCAGCTTAGAGGCCCTCGAGCAGTACTTC.

The genes are TRBV19 and TRBJ1-6; TRBD1 is a possible D gene (5 bases). Trimming pared 3 bases from V and 1 base from J, leaving 7 bases between. This CDR3 region has 15 residues. CDR1 LNHDA and CDR2 SQIVND come from the germline V gene (reference sequence). For the CDR3, the DNA is TGTGCCAGTAGTATTCAGGGTTCCTATAATTCACCCCTCCACTTT. Translation gives CASSIQGSYNSPLHF.

This clone has just a few counts. Its ends do not fully match the called genes, so a read error is possible. This chain links TRBV7-2 with TRBJ2-7; 9 nucleotides match TRBD1. Germline V gene lookup returns CDR1 SGHTA and CDR2 FQGNSA. This CDR3 spans 15 amino acids. DNA of the CDR3: TGTGCCAGCAGTTTAGACACCGGGACAGGGAGGGAGCAGTACTTC. Translating gives CASSLDTGTGREQYF. The full variable domain, completed using reference TRBV7-2 and TRBJ2-7, is GAGVSQSPSNKVTEKGKDVELRCDPISGHTALYWYRQSLGQGLEFLIYFQGNSAPDKSGLPSDRFSAERTGGSVSTLTIQRTQQEDSAVYLCASSLDTGTGREQYFGPGTRLTVT.

This clone came up a few times. The chain couples TRBV4-1 to TRBJ2-5, with 9 bases matching TRBD1. Germline V gene sequence: CDR1 MGHRA, CDR2 YSYEKL. J lost 5 bases, V lost 0 bases, and 4 bases had no gene match. The CDR3 is 15 amino acids. CDR3 residues: CASSQETGGRETQYF. The CDR3, as DNA: TGCGCCAGCAGCCAAGAGACAGGGGGTCGGGAGACCCAGTACTTC.

J is TRBJ1-5 and V is TRBV30; D unresolved. Per the germline V gene, CDR1 is GTSNPN and CDR2 is SVGIG (reference sequence). CDR3 size: 13 residues. V dropped 5 bases and J dropped 6 bases, with 14 bases sitting between them. The CDR3 region is CAWGPGSGQPQHF. The DNA of the CDR3 is TGTGCCTGGGGCCCCGGGAGCGGTCAGCCCCAGCATTTT.

This clone was found a few times. The J gene is TRBJ1-6, the V gene TRBV2; tentative D call: TRBD1 (6 bases). Trimming cost V 8 bases and J 10 bases, with 21 bases left between them. The CDR3 consists of 15 residues. Per the germline V gene, CDR1 is SNHLY and CDR2 is FYNNEI. This CDR3 reads CASALHREGYSPLHF. The DNA for the CDR3 is TGTGCCAGCGCCCTTCACAGGGAAGGGTACTCACCCCTCCACTTT.

V usage is TRBV4-2 and J usage is TRBJ2-7; 10 bases align to TRBD2. Per the germline V gene, CDR1 is LGHNA and CDR2 is YNFKEQ. J lost 5 bases, V lost 1 base, and 8 bases had no gene match. The CDR3 length is 16 residues. CDR3 bases: TGTGCCAGCAGCCAAGTCACCCCGGGACTAGCGAACGAGCAGTACTTC. It translates to CASSQVTPGLANEQYF.

V usage is TRBV5-1 and J usage is TRBJ2-7; 9 nucleotides agree with TRBD2. V lost 4 bases and J lost 6; bases outside the gene matches: 8. Germline CDR1 and CDR2: SGHRS and YFSETQ. The CDR3 has 14 amino acids. CDR3: CASSQHAGGGEQYF. The CDR3 DNA reads as TGCGCCAGCAGCCAGCACGCGGGGGGGGGCGAGCAGTACTTC.

The rearrangement uses TRBV9 and TRBJ1-1; 8 bases map to TRBD1. This CDR3 has 13 amino acids. CDR1 SGDLS and CDR2 YYNGEE come from the germline V gene. The J segment lost 13 bases and the V segment lost 3 bases, leaving 11 bases of the junction unmatched. CDR3 region: CASSAGQGGLLFF. Written as DNA, the CDR3 is TGTGCCAGCAGCGCCGGACAGGGAGGCCTACTTTTCTTT.